Listed here is a single T cell receptor (beta chain). The data originate from a study of CD8 T cells in Susac syndrome. RNA was extracted with the RNeasy kit, and a quantity of roughly 0.5 to 1 ug was reverse transcribed using random hexamers. Each CDR3 protein gets one entry after TCRdb re-called the immunoSEQ multiplex PCR reads with MiXCR. The sample yields about 120,000 distinct CDR3 sequences, roughly 91% seen once. The trim removed 5 bases at V and 0 bases at J, leaving 6 bases unmatched. Germline CDR1 and CDR2: SGHTA and FQGTGA. This CDR3 has 16 residues. The TCR originated in a human donor in good health. Sample: CD4+ T cells from PBMCs. This chain joins TRBV7-3 and TRBJ2-4, with 8 positions matching TRBD1. The CDR3 nucleotides are TGTGCCAGCAGCACGACAGGGGACCTAGCCAAAAACATTCAGTACTTC. It is translated as CASSTTGDLAKNIQYF.